This T cell receptor (beta chain) was sequenced for a study of identical twins. Each CDR3 protein gets one entry after TCRdb re-called the 5' RACE reads with MiXCR. The sample contains more than 350,000 distinct CDR3 sequences, around 9.7% of which appear only once. V lost 2 bases, J lost 1 base, and 8 bases lay in between. This CDR3 has 14 residues. Germline CDR1 SGHRS, CDR2 YFSETQ. In its sample, this clonotype was seen a few times. The rearrangement uses TRBV5-1 and TRBJ2-3; D call uncertain. The source material was naive T cells sorted from blood. The TCR was taken from a woman aged 45-65 years in good health. The CDR3: CASSLRERTDTQYF. CDR3 nucleotides: TGCGCCAGCAGCTTAAGAGAACGCACAGATACGCAGTATTTT.